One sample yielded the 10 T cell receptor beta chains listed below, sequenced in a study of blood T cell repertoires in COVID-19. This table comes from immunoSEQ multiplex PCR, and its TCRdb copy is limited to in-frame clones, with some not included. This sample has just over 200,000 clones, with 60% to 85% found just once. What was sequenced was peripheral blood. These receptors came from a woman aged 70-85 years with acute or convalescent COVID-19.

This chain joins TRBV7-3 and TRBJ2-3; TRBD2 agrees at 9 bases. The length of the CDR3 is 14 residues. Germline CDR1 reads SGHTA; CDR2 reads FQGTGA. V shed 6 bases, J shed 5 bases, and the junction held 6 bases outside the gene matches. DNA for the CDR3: TGTGCCAGCAGTAGCGGGAGTAGGGTAGATACGCAGTATTTT. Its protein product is CASSSGSRVDTQYF.

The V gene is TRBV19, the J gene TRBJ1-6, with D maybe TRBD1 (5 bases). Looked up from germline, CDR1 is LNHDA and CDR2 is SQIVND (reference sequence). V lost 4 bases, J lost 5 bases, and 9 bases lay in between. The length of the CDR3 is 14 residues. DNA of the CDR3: TGTGCCAGTAGTACACAGGAGAATAATTCACCCCTCCACTTT. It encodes CASSTQENNSPLHF.

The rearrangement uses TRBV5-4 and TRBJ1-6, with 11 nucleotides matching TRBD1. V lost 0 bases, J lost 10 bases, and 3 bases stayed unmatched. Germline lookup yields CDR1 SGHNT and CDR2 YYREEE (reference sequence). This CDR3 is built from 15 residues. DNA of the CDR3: TGTGCCAGCAGCTTGGAGGACAGGGGGCGGTCACCCCTCCACTTT. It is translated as CASSLEDRGRSPLHF.

CDR3 nucleotide sequence: TGTGCCAGTAGTAAGGGACTAGCGGGAGGTGGGACCGGGGAGCTGTTTTTT. Encoded protein: CASSKGLAGGGTGELFF. The rearrangement uses TRBV19 and TRBJ2-2; 15 nucleotides line up with TRBD2. In germline, CDR1 is LNHDA, CDR2 SQIVND (reference sequence). This CDR3 is 17 amino acids long. J lost 5 bases, V lost 4 bases, and 5 bases had no gene match.

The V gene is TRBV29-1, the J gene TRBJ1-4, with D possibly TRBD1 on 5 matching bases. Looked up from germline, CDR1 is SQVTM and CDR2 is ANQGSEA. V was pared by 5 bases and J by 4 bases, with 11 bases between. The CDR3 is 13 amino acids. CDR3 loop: CSVPGGDNEKLFF. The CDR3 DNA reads TGCAGCGTTCCTGGAGGGGATAATGAAAAACTGTTTTTT.

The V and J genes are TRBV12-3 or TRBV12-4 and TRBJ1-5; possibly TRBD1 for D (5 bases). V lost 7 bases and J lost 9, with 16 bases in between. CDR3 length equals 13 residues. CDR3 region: CASTSRADSPQHF. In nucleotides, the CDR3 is TGTGCCAGCACGAGCAGGGCCGATTCGCCCCAGCATTTT.

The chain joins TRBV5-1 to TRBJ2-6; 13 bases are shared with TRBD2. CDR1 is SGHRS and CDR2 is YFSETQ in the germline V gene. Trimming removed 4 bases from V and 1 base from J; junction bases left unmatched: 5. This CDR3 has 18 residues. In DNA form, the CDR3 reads TGCGCCAGCAGCCCGGGACTAGCGGGACTATCTGGGGCCAACGTCCTGACTTTC. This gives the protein CASSPGLAGLSGANVLTF.

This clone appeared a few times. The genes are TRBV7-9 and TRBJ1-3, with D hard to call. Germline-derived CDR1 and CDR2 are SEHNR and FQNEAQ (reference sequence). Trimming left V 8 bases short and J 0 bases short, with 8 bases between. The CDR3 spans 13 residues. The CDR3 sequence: CASCPSSGNTIYF. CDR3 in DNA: TGTGCCAGCTGCCCGAGCTCTGGAAACACCATATATTTT.

The DNA of the CDR3 is TGTGCCAGCAGCCAAGATAGGGGGTATGGCTACACCTTC. Its protein product is CASSQDRGYGYTF. This chain links TRBV4-2 with TRBJ1-2, with D possibly matching TRBD1 (6 bases). The CDR3 has 13 amino acids. V lost 0 bases to trimming and J lost 5 bases, with 7 bases between them. Per the germline V gene, CDR1 is LGHNA and CDR2 is YNFKEQ.

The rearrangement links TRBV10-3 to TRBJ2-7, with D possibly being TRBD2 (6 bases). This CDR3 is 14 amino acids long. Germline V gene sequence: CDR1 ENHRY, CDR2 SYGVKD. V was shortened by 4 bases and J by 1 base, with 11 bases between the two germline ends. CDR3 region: CAISAVAESYEQYF. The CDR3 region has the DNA TGTGCCATCAGTGCGGTAGCGGAGTCCTACGAGCAGTACTTC.